This TCR beta chain came from a study of CD8+CD57+ T cells in acquired aplastic anemia. For the study at large: The study obtained an average of around 3.4 ug of DNA from sorted CD4+ and CD8+ cells. Mean read depth for CD4+ cells from healthy donors was around 11 million.

The study's findings and limits: CD8+ Simpson's diversity in patients was not significantly different from that in controls. It was found that roughly 29 CD8+ CDR3 sequences were shared between patients and controls.

The V and J ends lost 1 base and 2 bases respectively, with 14 bases between them. CDR1 and CDR2 (germline): DFQATT, SNEGSKA (reference sequence). The CDR3 length is 15 residues. For CDR3 and TCR beta VDJ profiling, genomic DNA was the template used. TCRdb re-analysed the reads in MiXCR, keeping a single row per CDR3 protein. This table holds roughly 64,000 distinct CDR3 sequences, roughly 58% found once. As to this clonotype: Its antigen is currently unknown.

Material for sequencing was sorted CD4+, CD8+, or CD8+CD57+ T cells (not recorded which) from PBMCs. The J gene is TRBJ2-5, the V gene TRBV20-1; D is unclear. The sequence derives from a human donor in good health, serving as a control. The CDR3 protein is CSARVSQPVQETQYF. The CDR3 coding sequence is TGCAGTGCTAGAGTGAGTCAGCCAGTTCAAGAGACCCAGTACTTC.